The 21 T cell receptor beta chains below were found in one sample sequenced in a study of T cells in Graves' hyperthyroidism and ophthalmopathy. Researchers amplified the TCR beta CDR3 regions from RNA transcripts. The study used the HTBI primer set for a first-round RT-PCR of the TCR CDR3. In TCRdb, the multiplex PCR reads were re-called with MiXCR into one record per CDR3 protein. The sample has under 700,000 distinct CDR3 sequences, roughly 17% seen once. Sequenced: blood. All receptors derive from a woman aged 18-35 years with Graves' hyperthyroidism.

This chain links TRBV7-9 with TRBJ2-4; TRBD1 or TRBD2 may be the D gene (7 bases each). Looked up from germline, CDR1 is SEHNR and CDR2 is FQNEAQ (reference sequence). This CDR3 spans 15 amino acids. Trimming removed 1 base at V and 8 bases at J, with 15 bases between. The chain's CDR3 is CASSLESAGGDIQYF. Written as DNA, the CDR3 is TGTGCCAGCAGCTTAGAATCGGCAGGGGGGGACATTCAGTACTTC.

The rearrangement uses TRBV18 and TRBJ2-3; 9 positions agree with TRBD2. The CDR3 covers 18 residues. CDR1 is KGHSH, CDR2 LQKENI, per germline. With 3 bases clipped from V and 5 bases from J, the junction kept 15 bases outside the gene matches. The CDR3 reads CASSPRIQRAGGIDTQYF. DNA for the CDR3: TGTGCCAGCTCACCCCGGATACAACGAGCGGGGGGCATAGATACGCAGTATTTT.

The chain recombines TRBV2 with TRBJ2-4; 11 bases match TRBD1. The germline gives CDR1 SNHLY, CDR2 FYNNEI. The CDR3 runs 17 residues. V was clipped by 3 bases and J by 2 bases; unmatched bases: 6. CDR3 amino acids: CASSDGTGGETKNIQYF. CDR3 DNA: TGTGCCAGCAGTGATGGGACAGGGGGTGAGACCAAAAACATTCAGTACTTC.

This chain joins TRBV29-1 and TRBJ1-3, with D possibly being TRBD1 (5 bases). CDR3 size: 14 residues. The germline gives CDR1 SQVTM, CDR2 ANQGSEA. The V end was cut by 6 bases, the J end by 0 bases, with 12 bases between. The CDR3: CSVTGTVSGNTIYF. The CDR3 bases are TGCAGCGTAACCGGGACGGTCTCTGGAAACACCATATATTTT.

The chain carries TRBV6-4 and TRBJ2-3; 14 bases are shared with TRBD2. The V gene end was trimmed by 6 bases and the J gene end by 1 base; junction bases not matched to a gene: 0. This CDR3 is 15 amino acids long. Germline V gene lookup returns CDR1 MRHNA and CDR2 SNTAGT. The CDR3 bases are TGTGCCAGCAGGGGACTAGCGGGAGGCACAGATACGCAGTATTTT. Its translation: CASRGLAGGTDTQYF.

The chain links TRBV20-1 to TRBJ2-2, with TRBD1 matching over 11 bases. Germline loops: CDR1 DFQATT, CDR2 SNEGSKA (reference sequence). The CDR3 sequence is 16 residues long. J lost 8 bases, V lost 1 base, and 9 bases had no gene match. CDR3 region: CSARAKPDRGRGELFF. In DNA, the CDR3 is TGCAGTGCTAGAGCCAAACCGGACAGGGGGCGGGGGGAGCTGTTTTTT.

This clonotype was observed at least ten times. V gene TRBV7-9 combines with J gene TRBJ2-7; D gene unclear. The germline V and J ends were trimmed by 1 base and 0 bases, with 10 bases remaining between them. CDR3 length: 15 residues. Germline CDR1 SEHNR, CDR2 FQNEAQ (reference sequence). The CDR3 DNA sequence: TGTGCCAGCAGCTTAGTCCCGATAGGCTCCTACGAGCAGTACTTC. This encodes CASSLVPIGSYEQYF.

This chain links TRBV7-9 with TRBJ2-2; D is undetermined. Germline V gives CDR1 SEHNR, CDR2 FQNEAQ (reference sequence). With 4 bases removed from V and 5 bases from J, the gap between germline ends came to 14 bases. The CDR3 has 15 amino acids. The CDR3 nucleotides read TGTGCCAGCAGCTCGGACCCCATCTGGACCGGGGAGCTGTTTTTT. This gives the protein CASSSDPIWTGELFF.

The table lists this clonotype with a few counts. The gene calls are TRBV4-1 and TRBJ2-7, with 13 bases matching TRBD2. This CDR3 is built from 16 residues. Germline trimming cut 4 bases from V and 2 bases from J; bases unmatched to any gene: 5. From germline, CDR1 is MGHRA and CDR2 YSYEKL. CDR3: CASSRLAGGPTYEQYF. The CDR3 nucleotides read TGCGCCAGCAGCCGACTAGCGGGAGGACCGACCTACGAGCAGTACTTC.

This clonotype was counted at least ten times. This chain connects TRBV27 to TRBJ1-1; D uncertain. The V and J ends lost 3 bases and 0 bases respectively, with 5 bases between them. Germline lookup yields CDR1 MNHEY and CDR2 SMNVEV (reference sequence). The CDR3 has 13 amino acids. CDR3 DNA sequence: TGTGCCAGCAGTTTGTATGTGAACACTGAAGCTTTCTTT. It specifies CASSLYVNTEAFF.

Only a few counts were recorded for this clonotype. V and J are TRBV4-1 and TRBJ2-7; 7 bases fit TRBD1. Trimming cost V 5 bases and J 0 bases; bases outside gene matches: 4. CDR3 length: 14 amino acids. Germline V gene lookup returns CDR1 MGHRA and CDR2 YSYEKL. The CDR3 protein is CASSYDRASYEQYF. The CDR3 region has the DNA TGCGCCAGCAGCTACGACAGGGCCTCCTACGAGCAGTACTTC.

This clonotype appeared many times. The chain has TRBV7-2 and TRBJ2-5; D is tentatively TRBD1 or TRBD2 (5 bases each). This CDR3 has 14 residues. CDR1 and CDR2 from the germline V gene are SGHTA and FQGNSA. Trimming left V 2 bases short and J 5 bases short, with 12 bases between. The CDR3 DNA reads as TGTGCCAGCAGCTTATCCGGGGCCTCGGAGACCCAGTACTTC. Translating gives CASSLSGASETQYF.

At least ten counts were recorded for this clonotype. This chain connects TRBV6-2 or TRBV6-3 to TRBJ2-1; 7 positions match TRBD1. The germline V gene has CDR1 MNHEY and CDR2 SVGEGT. J gave up 7 bases and V 5 bases, and 5 bases lay outside the gene matches. The CDR3 is 13 amino acids. CDR3 DNA: TGTGCCAGCAGTAACCCGACAGGGAATGAGCAGTTCTTC. Amino acids: CASSNPTGNEQFF.

This clonotype occurred a few times. This chain's CDR3 is CSAPGQGAYNEQFF. The CDR3 region has the DNA TGCAGTGCTCCGGGACAGGGGGCCTACAATGAGCAGTTCTTC. This chain joins TRBV20-1 and TRBJ2-1, with 11 bases fitting TRBD1. The V and J ends lost 5 bases and 2 bases, in that order; junction bases with no gene match: 2. The CDR3 runs to 14 residues. Germline loops: CDR1 DFQATT, CDR2 SNEGSKA (reference sequence).

This clonotype came up many times. This chain joins TRBV25-1 and TRBJ2-1; 10 bases agree with TRBD2. Germline V lookup: CDR1 MGHDK, CDR2 SYGVNS. The CDR3 contains 15 residues. V lost 4 bases, J lost 3 bases, and 3 bases stayed unmatched. Here the CDR3 DNA reads TGTGCCAGCAGTGTCGCTAGCGGGAGCTACAATGAGCAGTTCTTC. Translating gives CASSVASGSYNEQFF.

V gene TRBV6-1 combines with J gene TRBJ1-1, with TRBD1 identical over 12 bases. This CDR3 is built from 16 residues. Germline loops: CDR1 MNHNS, CDR2 SASEGT. Trimming removed 8 bases from V and 6 bases from J; junction bases left unmatched: 13. The CDR3 region is CASSRGRDRGQAEAFF. The CDR3 nucleotides read TGTGCCAGCTCGCGGGGAAGGGACAGGGGGCAGGCTGAAGCTTTCTTT.

The rearrangement uses TRBV4-1 and TRBJ1-2; D uncertain. CDR3 size: 15 residues. The germline gives CDR1 MGHRA, CDR2 YSYEKL. Trimming took 4 bases from V and 6 from J, leaving 18 bases between them. The DNA for the CDR3 is TGCGCCAGCAGCCCTAGGTATTCCCGAAGCGATGGCTACACCTTC. It specifies CASSPRYSRSDGYTF.

This clonotype was seen many times. The chain couples TRBV6-2 or TRBV6-3 to TRBJ2-5, with a tentative D call TRBD2 (6 bases). CDR3 length: 13 amino acids. Trimming removed 5 bases from V and 8 bases from J, with 15 bases in between. The germline CDR1 and CDR2 sequences are MNHEY and SVGEGT. CDR3 in amino acids: CASSTTPGETQYF. CDR3 bases: TGTGCCAGCAGTACCACCCCGGGGGAAACCCAGTACTTC.

This clonotype was seen only a few times. The genes are TRBV4-3 and TRBJ2-7, with a weak D call TRBD1 (5 bases). This CDR3 spans 14 amino acids. Germline assignment: CDR1 LGHNA and CDR2 YSLEER. Trimming stripped 1 base from V and 2 bases from J, with 9 bases between. This CDR3 is CASSQVTGAYEQYF. CDR3 DNA: TGCGCCAGCAGCCAAGTAACAGGAGCCTACGAGCAGTACTTC.

This clonotype occurred many times. The rearrangement links TRBV20-1 to TRBJ1-5; D unclear. Trimming stripped 4 bases from V and 3 bases from J, with 7 bases between. CDR1 is DFQATT, CDR2 SNEGSKA, per germline (reference sequence). This CDR3 comprises 12 residues. This CDR3 is CSATQPNQPQHF. The CDR3 DNA reads TGCAGTGCTACCCAGCCCAATCAGCCCCAGCATTTT.

The chain has TRBV6-2 or TRBV6-3 and TRBJ2-6; no definite D call. This CDR3 is 16 amino acids long. Between the trimmed V and J ends, which lost 7 bases and 0 bases, there was a span of 13 bases. Germline CDR1 and CDR2: MNHEY and SVGEGT. CDR3 amino acids: CASTEQLNSGANVLTF. CDR3 in DNA: TGTGCCAGCACCGAACAGCTAAACTCTGGGGCCAACGTCCTGACTTTC.